Below, one T cell receptor beta chain is given with its context. Which antigen it targets is not known. Base-call qualities are not available, and no considerably larger clone is one nucleotide away. The data were obtained in a study of CD8+ T cells in alopecia areata (dated by TCRdb to the late 2010s). Study-level background: The treated patients took part in an open-label pilot trial in which moderate-to-severe alopecia areata was treated with oral tofacitinib at 5 to 10 mg twice daily. Patients stayed on tofacitinib for 6 to 18 months and then had 6 months of follow-up off drug so that delayed response and recurrence could be assessed. The SALT score, which quantifies the percentage of affected scalp surface area, was used to measure disease severity in treated patients. High-throughput TCRbeta sequencing was used to examine T cell clonal expansion in alopecia areata in both the C3H/HeJ mouse model and human patients. In humans, TCRbeta sequencing was performed on scalp tissue and on sorted CD4+ and CD8+ peripheral blood T cells from healthy controls and from patients with patchy or totalis/universalis alopecia areata. Patients on tofacitinib were biopsied at baseline and after 4 and 24 weeks of treatment, and several of the patients also had a later scalp biopsy. Scalp clonality was compared among normal scalp (n=4), patchy alopecia areata scalp (n=8), and alopecia totalis/universalis scalp (n=8). RNA was extracted with the PAXgene miRNA kit for fixed scalp, the miRNeasy kit for PBMCs, and the RNeasy kit for mouse skin. TCRbeta CDR3 regions were amplified by immunoSEQ multiplex PCR with 35 Vbeta forward and 13 Jbeta reverse primers. Summary of the overall study and its limitations: During tofacitinib treatment, many expanded lesional clones stuck around in both scalp and blood, and this persistence may partly explain why relapse happens after treatment is stopped. Unlike mouse skin, where gammadelta T cells dominate, normal human skin contains resident alphabeta T cells that get sequenced too, which complicates analysis of the scalp TCR repertoire. Because the treated cohort was small and had just a single nonresponder, larger studies are needed to establish links between baseline CD8+ expansion and response. Compared with mice, TCR sequences shared between patients were less clear, possibly partly because of HLA diversity across the patient population. With tofacitinib, both scalp clonality and the number of expanded CD8+ clones among the top 100 scalp clones went down significantly. Higher clonality and more expanded CD8+ clones were observed in lesional scalp than in normal scalp, particularly in alopecia totalis/universalis, a finding suggestive of antigenic drive.

Preparation of the library involved the immunoSEQ multiplex PCR assay. RNA was extracted from all samples and reverse transcribed into cDNA as template for TCR sequencing. SuperScript III was used for first-strand cDNA synthesis, primed with a 2:1 mix of oligo-dT and random hexamers. A synthetic immune receptor repertoire was used to measure amplification bias, and any remaining bias was corrected computationally. As for how the authors treated the data: Raw reads were preprocessed for error removal, and CDR3 was defined according to IMGT conventions as running from the conserved cysteine to phenylalanine. Clonality was computed by normalizing Shannon entropy by log2 of the number of productive unique TCRs and subtracting the result from 1. Whether each scalp clone was CD4 or CD8 was inferred by checking scalp TCRbeta sequences against the CD4 and CD8 repertoires from sorted blood. TCRdb provides this immuneACCESS table in a form limited to in-frame rearrangements. Some clones are lacking; in checked studies, under half of them reflect an unresolved V gene, and why the rest are absent is not known. That table is the source of V, J and clone size, and D and trimming were worked out from the DNA. Within this sample are some 180,000 clones, with about 47% of them counted one time only. The top ten clonotypes cover 10% of the sample.

Its CDR3 holds 15 amino acids, cysteine through phenylalanine. Here the CDR3 DNA is all that survives: 45 bases in frame from base 1. Relative to germline, V is missing 1 base and J is missing 1 base, with 2 bases of the junction outside any gene match. Per the germline V gene, SNHLY is the CDR1 and FYNNEI is the CDR2. In light of the paper, this sample's treatment or condition label describes: oral pan-JAK inhibitor, 5-10 mg twice daily. Peripheral blood and lesional scalp punch biopsies were obtained from patients with alopecia areata. PBMCs were isolated by density centrifugation and stained for CD3, CD4 and CD8, and CD4+ and CD8+ T cells were sorted on a FACSAria.

The TCR originated in a human donor with alopecia areata. In this chain, TRBV2 is recombined with TRBJ2-5; a stretch of 8 junction bases matches TRBD1. The sample in question was CD8+ T cells sorted from blood, obtained at approximately week 51, from a patient treated with tofacitinib. The DNA sequence is as follows: TGTGCCAGCAGTGAAGGACAGGGGTCCCAAGAGACCCAGTACTTC. It specifies CASSEGQGSQETQYF.